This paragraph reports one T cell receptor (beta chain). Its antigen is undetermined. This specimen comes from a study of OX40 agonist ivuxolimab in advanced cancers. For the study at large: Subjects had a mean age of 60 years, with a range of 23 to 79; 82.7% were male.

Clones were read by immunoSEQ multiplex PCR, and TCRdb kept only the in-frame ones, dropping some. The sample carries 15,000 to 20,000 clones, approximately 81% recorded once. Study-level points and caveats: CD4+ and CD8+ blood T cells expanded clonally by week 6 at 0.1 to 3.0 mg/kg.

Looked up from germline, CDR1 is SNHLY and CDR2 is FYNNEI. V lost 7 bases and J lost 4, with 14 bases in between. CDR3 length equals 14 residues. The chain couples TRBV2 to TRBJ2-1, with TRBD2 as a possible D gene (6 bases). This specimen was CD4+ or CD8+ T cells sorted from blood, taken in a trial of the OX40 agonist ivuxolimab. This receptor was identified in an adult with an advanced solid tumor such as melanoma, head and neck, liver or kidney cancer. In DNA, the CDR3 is TGTGCCAGCATTTCGGGGCGGGGATACAATGAGCAGTTCTTC. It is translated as CASISGRGYNEQFF. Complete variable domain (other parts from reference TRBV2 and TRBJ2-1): EPEVTQTPSHQVTQMGQEVILRCVPISNHLYFYWYRQILGQKVEFLVSFYNNEISEKSEIFDDQFSVERPDGSNFTLKIRSTKLEDSAMYFCASISGRGYNEQFFGPGTRLTVL.